This T cell receptor (beta chain) was profiled in a study of blood T cell repertoires in COVID-19 (dated by TCRdb to about 2020). About the study as a whole: Samples from collaborators originated in the United States, Italy and Spain and spanned both the acute and convalescent phases of COVID-19. Where available, HLA class I and class II types were obtained from metadata supplied by the sample provider rather than from assay-based typing. The prospective study material was composed of cDNA or gDNA derived from T cells, B-cell-depleted T cells, or PBMCs. Subjects who had been exposed to COVID-19, were actively infected with it, or had recovered from it provided the deeply sampled blood TCRbeta repertoires that made up the dataset. A freely available public database, intended as a resource for researchers studying the immune response to SARS-CoV-2, is where the repertoires were released. Nearly every sample came with metadata listing a de-identified subject ID, COVID-19 status, age in years and sex. The samples were drawn from two sources: the first 160 participants of the ongoing ImmuneRACE study, and approximately 1,300 subjects contributed by 6 global collaborators. The paper as a whole reports these results and caveats: How much clinical and demographic metadata was included differed by source and by participant, and the metadata was provided uncurated.

V and J are trimmed by 0 bases and 4 bases, and the gene matches miss 10 bases of the junction. The cysteine opens and the phenylalanine closes a CDR3 of 17 amino acids. Left in the record is the CDR3 DNA by itself, 51 bases read in frame from the first base. In the germline V gene, CDR1 corresponds to SGHDT and CDR2 to YYEEEE. Collaborating institutions collected whole blood in K2EDTA tubes following their own protocols. For TCRbeta analysis, collaborators shipped samples as frozen whole blood, isolated PBMCs, or DNA extracted from either of those sample types. On this clone: The specificity of this receptor is unknown. Base qualities were left out, and no much larger clone turns up one base away.

TCRbeta CDR3 regions were amplified from genomic DNA by means of the immunoSEQ Assay, a bias-controlled multiplex PCR. Processing in the source paper ran as follows. Nucleated cell counts per sample were estimated from amplification of reference gene primers within the assay. To quantify the absolute abundance of each unique TCRbeta CDR3 rearrangement, sequence reads were collapsed and filtered. Productive Simpson clonality was computed per sample as the square root of Simpson's diversity index over productive rearrangements. Entries here come from immuneACCESS through TCRdb and include only in-frame sequences with V and J called. Some clones fail to appear in such tables; in the studies checked, an unresolved V gene covers under half of the shortfall, and the cause of the remainder is unknown. V and J calls and clone size are copied from that table; D and trimming were computed from the DNA. This sample has roughly 150,000 clones in its table, and roughly 90% of those were observed once. The top ten clonotypes cover about 2.3% of the sample.

This chain is built from TRBV5-6 and TRBJ2-1; 7 bases in the junction line up with TRBD2. The sequence was collected from a man younger than 35 with acute or convalescent COVID-19. Sequencing was carried out using peripheral blood. The nucleotide sequence is given as TGTGCCAGCAGCTTGGACCTCAGCGGGGCTTCATACAATGAGCAGTTCTTC. Translated, it reads CASSLDLSGASYNEQFF.